This entry concerns a single TCR beta chain. The antigen is unknown. PCR amplification relied on 60 Vbeta primers (plus 13 Jbeta primers). The data were produced by immunoSEQ multiplex PCR, yet TCRdb's version contains in-frame clones alone and is incomplete. The table has approximately 140,000 clones, roughly 90% seen once; the top ten hold 0.45% to 0.55%. The data are from a study of cytomegalovirus exposure and HLA in healthy donors. Regarding the study as a whole: The authors reported that TCR beta sequences could predict HLA-A and HLA-B alleles. These predictions were accurate for most subjects in the first cohort. In a later analysis, compared with equally common non-associated chains, HLA-associated beta chains were more expanded. Listed as cytomegalovirus-associated were 150 to 200 TCR beta chains.

CDR3 length: 13 residues. Germline values: CDR1 MDHEN, CDR2 SYDVKM. This TCR derives from a woman in her thirties or forties in good health and CMV-seronegative. What was sequenced was PBMCs. The chain joins TRBV28 to TRBJ2-5; D might be TRBD2 (6 bases). The DNA end lines up better with TRBJ2-7; the J call may be wrong. This chain's CDR3 is CASGGDLTYEQYF. Here the CDR3 DNA reads TGTGCCAGCGGAGGGGACCTCACCTACGAGCAGTACTTC.